The rows below give T cell receptor beta chains drawn from one sample of a study of beta chain features in type 1 diabetes. Libraries were prepared by immunoSEQ multiplex PCR; TCRdb keeps only in-frame clonotypes and omits some of them. The sample records about 400,000 clones, around 13% being singletons. Sequences were obtained from naive CD4+ T cells from blood. The origin of the receptors is a woman aged 18 to 35 with type 1 diabetes. Each CDR3 is given with its conserved first and last residue.

CASGTLDYGYTF	TRBV25-1	TRBJ1-2
CASSFKPSGGRGTDTQYF	TRBV5-4	TRBJ2-3
CASSLEQGFGEQYF	TRBV5-1	TRBJ2-7
CSAGRRTGGGDYGYTF	TRBV29-1	TRBJ1-2
CASSQLGPTDTQYF	TRBV4-2	TRBJ2-3
CASSLMQGGETQYF	TRBV28	TRBJ2-5
CASSAQGAPREQYF	TRBV9	TRBJ2-7
CASSLIRGGFYEQFF	TRBV5-8	TRBJ2-1
CASSKTGYSNQPQHF	TRBV19	TRBJ1-5
CASSLAGPAGTQYF	TRBV28	TRBJ2-5
CASSRGDGSSYEQYF	TRBV7-9	TRBJ2-7
CSVAWGTYEQYF	TRBV29-1	TRBJ2-7
CASYGGKNIQYF	TRBV28	TRBJ2-4
CASSYHGDTEAFF	TRBV6-5	TRBJ1-1
CASSPLGQGLVEKLFF	TRBV4-3	TRBJ1-4
CASSPSIGGLGETEAFF	TRBV18	TRBJ1-1
CASSPGISAEQYF	TRBV5-4	TRBJ2-7
CASSWGGATGYTF	TRBV7-9	TRBJ1-2
CASSQARSYEQYF	TRBV4-3	TRBJ2-7
CASGTSGSYNEQFF	TRBV28	TRBJ2-1
CASRQTGDNQPQHF	TRBV25-1	TRBJ1-5
CASSPTTGPQETQYF	TRBV14	TRBJ2-5
CASELGQWETQYF	TRBV2	TRBJ2-5
CASSFNIGELFF	TRBV5-4	TRBJ2-2
CAWSVVRINEQFF	TRBV30	TRBJ2-1
CASSIPMGTNTEAFF	TRBV5-1	TRBJ1-1
CASSERWTSGYNEQFF	TRBV7-9	TRBJ2-1
CASSQRPDRGDTEAFF	TRBV4-3	TRBJ1-1
CASSLSGLAGGSSEQYF	TRBV13	TRBJ2-7
CASSWTGAEQYF	TRBV11-1	TRBJ2-7
CAVAVGNTEAFF	TRBV7-9	TRBJ1-1
CASSSTGSQFF	TRBV7-3	TRBJ2-1
CSARVRETQYF	TRBV20-1	TRBJ2-5
CASSLDVNEQYF	TRBV5-4	TRBJ2-7
CASRDYNYTEAFF	TRBV23-1	TRBJ1-1
CASSQDLDNTDTQYF	TRBV4-2	TRBJ2-3
CASSTLRDTQYF	TRBV5-1	TRBJ2-3
CASSLGGGPGNEQYF	TRBV5-4	TRBJ2-7
CASSLERSPLHF	TRBV5-6	TRBJ1-6
CASSQGSRGADTQYF	TRBV7-7	TRBJ2-3
CASSMGTGRSQPQHF	TRBV19	TRBJ1-5
CASGGGYGEQFF	TRBV5-1	TRBJ2-1
CASSQAVAGGYTF	TRBV4-3	TRBJ1-2
CAWSVLTRREDTEAFF	TRBV30	TRBJ1-1
CASSVGNGGISNQPQHF	TRBV9	TRBJ1-5
CASSLAARGPYEQYF	TRBV7-9	TRBJ2-7
CASSELLGQGGEKLFF	TRBV25-1	TRBJ1-4
CAWSAWASGEQYF	TRBV30	TRBJ2-7
CTSSQNRQKVYDNQPQHF	TRBV1	TRBJ1-5
CAWSPQDNQPQHF	TRBV30	TRBJ1-5
CASSPRTSGVETQYF	TRBV11-2	TRBJ2-5
CSVVRGAMNTEAFF	TRBV29-1	TRBJ1-1